These 10 T cell receptor beta chains were sequenced from one sample in a study of blood T cell repertoires in COVID-19. Sequencing was performed with immunoSEQ multiplex PCR; in TCRdb, only in-frame clones are kept and a portion is missing. The sample has some 64,000 clones, 70% to 85% seen once. What was sequenced was peripheral blood. The receptors shown here come from a man aged 60 to 75 with acute or convalescent COVID-19.

CDR3 nucleotides: TGCGCCAGCAGCCAAGATAGTGCAGGGAGGAACTACGAGCAGTACTTC. Its translation is CASSQDSAGRNYEQYF. This sequence joins TRBV4-1 and TRBJ2-7; D perhaps matches TRBD2 (6 bases). Trimming removed 0 bases at V and 3 bases at J, with 15 bases between. The CDR3 length is 16 residues. Looked up from germline, CDR1 is MGHRA and CDR2 is YSYEKL.

The V call is TRBV2, the J call TRBJ2-1, with 8 bases identical to TRBD1. V lost 5 bases and J lost 1; bases outside the gene matches: 4. Looked up from germline, CDR1 is SNHLY and CDR2 is FYNNEI. The CDR3 extends over 15 amino acids. The CDR3 DNA sequence: TGTGCCAGCAGTCCGGACAGGGCGTCCTACAATGAGCAGTTCTTC. Its protein product is CASSPDRASYNEQFF.

This chain joins TRBV6-6 and TRBJ2-1, with 9 bases identical to TRBD1. The CDR3 consists of 15 residues. Unmatched junction bases numbered 2, after V lost 0 bases and J lost 5 bases. CDR1 is MNHNY and CDR2 is SVGAGI in the germline V gene (reference sequence). The CDR3 reads CASSYSGTGNNEQFF. In nucleotides, the CDR3 is TGTGCCAGCAGTTACTCGGGGACAGGGAACAATGAGCAGTTCTTC.

The chain employs TRBV18 and TRBJ2-1; D ambiguous. The V gene lost 3 bases and the J gene lost 6 bases, with 3 bases spanning the gap. The CDR3 totals 11 residues. Germline CDR1 reads KGHSH; CDR2 reads LQKENI. The CDR3 sequence is CASSPSNEQFF. DNA of the CDR3: TGTGCCAGCTCACCCTCCAATGAGCAGTTCTTC.

The rearrangement joins TRBV28 to TRBJ1-5; the D gene is possibly TRBD1 (5 bases). Per germline, CDR1 MDHEN and CDR2 SYDVKM. V lost 7 bases, J lost 0 bases, and 19 bases lay in between. This CDR3 comprises 17 residues. The CDR3 coding sequence is TGTGCCAGCACCTCAGATCTCGGGGGGTATAGCAATCAGCCCCAGCATTTT. This gives the protein CASTSDLGGYSNQPQHF.

V is TRBV28 and J is TRBJ1-5, with D perhaps matching TRBD1 (6 bases). The V end lost 6 bases, the J end lost 6 bases, and 15 bases lay between the germline ends. Germline lookup yields CDR1 MDHEN and CDR2 SYDVKM. The CDR3 is 14 residues long. DNA for the CDR3: TGTGCCAGCAGAGTACAGGGTAAGGGTCAGCCCCAGCATTTT. This sequence encodes CASRVQGKGQPQHF.

The chain couples TRBV19 to TRBJ1-2; TRBD1 matches at 9 bases. Germline CDR1 is LNHDA and CDR2 is SQIVND (reference sequence). V gave up 5 bases and J gave up 4 bases; unmatched junction bases: 14. The CDR3 runs to 17 residues. CDR3 DNA sequence: TGTGCCAGTAGTGCATCGGGACAGGGATCCCTGGTCTATGGCTACACCTTC. This codes for CASSASGQGSLVYGYTF.

This clone was seen more than once but under ten times. CDR3 DNA sequence: TGCGCCAGCAGCTTCAGCAGGAACTATGGCTACACCTTC. This sequence encodes CASSFSRNYGYTF. The chain carries TRBV5-1 and TRBJ1-2; D remains ambiguous. The germline gives CDR1 SGHRS, CDR2 YFSETQ. Trimming left V 2 bases short and J 2 bases short, with 7 bases between. The CDR3 contains 13 residues.

This clone was found a few times. V and J are TRBV3-1 (or the pseudogene TRBV3-2) and TRBJ1-4; a weak D match, TRBD1 (6 bases). Trimming cost V 6 bases and J 7 bases, with 12 bases left between them. This CDR3 spans 13 amino acids. Per the germline V gene, CDR1 is LGHDT and CDR2 is YNNKEL (reference sequence). The CDR3: CASRQQGSEKLFF. In DNA, the CDR3 is TGTGCCAGCAGGCAACAGGGATCTGAAAAACTGTTTTTT.

This clone was observed a handful of times. The chain joins TRBV7-6 to TRBJ2-1; D remains unclear. The V gene's germline CDR1 is SGHVS and CDR2 FNYEAQ. The CDR3 spans 16 residues. Between the trimmed V and J ends, which lost 5 bases and 1 base, there was a span of 15 bases. CDR3 coding DNA: TGTGCCAGCAGCCTCGGTGGCCGACAATCCTACAATGAGCAGTTCTTC. Translating gives CASSLGGRQSYNEQFF.